The subject of this entry is one T cell receptor (beta chain). The antigen remains unidentified. Clones were sequenced by immunoSEQ multiplex PCR, and TCRdb holds only the in-frame ones, with some missing. The table records approximately 300,000 clones, around 87% of them present only once. Germline CDR1 SGDLS, CDR2 YYNGEE. V was clipped by 4 bases and J by 7 bases; unmatched bases: 11. The CDR3 consists of 15 residues. This record comes from a study of cytomegalovirus exposure and HLA in healthy donors. Background on the study: The approximately 110 validation repertoires, a later analysis reported, used the same platform as the approximately 670 first-cohort repertoires.

The donors were in the 120-subject validation cohort, distinct from the approximately 700-subject first cohort. Study-wide results and limits: A few chains linked to CMV were shown in vitro to be specific for CMV antigens. Rarity held for most TCR sequences, but there were some public TCRs that occurred in many donors.

This TCR came from a woman in her twenties or thirties in good health and CMV-seropositive. V is TRBV9 and J is TRBJ2-7; 10 positions match TRBD1. Source material: PBMCs. The CDR3 DNA reads TGTGCCAGCAGCCCTCGGACAGGGGGTTCGTGGGAGCAGTACTTC. Translation: CASSPRTGGSWEQYF.